The 2 T cell receptor beta chains presented below share a single source sample, sequenced in a study of blood T cell repertoires in COVID-19. Measured with immunoSEQ multiplex PCR; TCRdb has only the in-frame clones, and not every one. Seen here are about 53,000 clones, roughly 84% observed once, and the top ten hold roughly 12%. The specimen sequenced was peripheral blood. These receptors were taken from a man in his sixties or seventies with active COVID-19.

The chain employs TRBV7-2 and TRBJ2-6; 11 nucleotides match TRBD1. V lost 4 bases, J lost 2 bases, and 1 base stayed unmatched. Germline loops: CDR1 SGHTA, CDR2 FQGNSA. The length of the CDR3 is 16 residues. CDR3 sequence: CASSWGQGAGANVLTF. As DNA, the CDR3 is TGTGCCAGCAGCTGGGGACAGGGGGCTGGGGCCAACGTCCTGACTTTC. The whole variable domain, remainder taken from reference TRBV7-2 and TRBJ2-6, is GAGVSQSPSNKVTEKGKDVELRCDPISGHTALYWYRQSLGQGLEFLIYFQGNSAPDKSGLPSDRFSAERTGGSVSTLTIQRTQQEDSAVYLCASSWGQGAGANVLTFGAGSRLTVL.

This chain uses TRBV4-3 with TRBJ2-2, with 11 bases fitting TRBD1. CDR3 length: 16 amino acids. Trimming cost V 3 bases and J 4 bases; bases outside gene matches: 4. In germline, CDR1 is LGHNA, CDR2 YSLEER. In nucleotides, the CDR3 is TGCGCCAGCAGCCAGGACAGGGGGCTCCCCACCGGGGAGCTGTTTTTT. This gives the protein CASSQDRGLPTGELFF.